This entry features one T cell receptor beta chain sequence. Its target is unknown. This CDR3 region has 16 residues. J was trimmed by 9 bases and V by 0 bases; bases with no gene match: 15. The germline V gene encodes CDR1 GTSNPN and CDR2 SVGIG (reference sequence). The data were obtained in a study of T-cell memory formation after mild COVID-19. General study results and limits: Contracting clones from day 15 to 85 showed balanced CD4/CD8; later expanders favored CD4+.

TCRdb called the 5' RACE reads again in MiXCR, with one record for every CDR3 protein. The sample gives about 620,000 distinct CDR3 sequences, about 20% of which show up once; 12% is in the top ten. The chain links TRBV30 to TRBJ2-3, with 7 nucleotides matching TRBD2. Sequenced: PBMCs or a T cell subset sorted from them (not recorded which). The source of this sequence is an adult woman who had mild COVID-19 (a few samples of this study predate the infection). Cell type and time point are not known. The CDR3 bases are TGTGCCTGGAGTGTCGGCAGCACTAGCCAGGGAGGGACGCAGTATTTT. The encoded protein is CAWSVGSTSQGGTQYF.